These 29 T cell receptor beta chains share one sample of origin, sequenced in a study of blood T cell repertoires in COVID-19. TCRdb's copy holds only in-frame clones and misses some; the assay was immunoSEQ multiplex PCR. The sample has a few hundred thousand clones, roughly 89% seen once. The sequenced sample was PBMCs or T cells enriched from blood (not recorded which). The origin of the receptors is a man between 18 and 29 years old with acute COVID-19.

The CDR3 is CASSQDFDGTISSYNEQFF. The CDR3 DNA reads as TGCGCCAGCAGCCAAGATTTTGATGGTACCATCAGCTCCTACAATGAGCAGTTCTTC. V and J are TRBV4-3 and TRBJ2-1; D is undetermined. Trimming pared 0 bases from V and 0 bases from J, leaving 18 bases between. Germline V gives CDR1 LGHNA, CDR2 YSLEER. This CDR3 contains 19 residues.

The rearrangement joins TRBV7-6 to TRBJ1-3; no definite D call. Trimming shortened V by 2 bases and J by 0 bases, and 11 bases separated the two germline ends. CDR3 length equals 16 residues. CDR1 SGHVS and CDR2 FNYEAQ come from the germline V gene. The CDR3 DNA reads as TGTGCCAGCAGCTTACTAGCAGGCTACTCTGGAAACACCATATATTTT. It specifies CASSLLAGYSGNTIYF.

This clone has just a few counts. The rearrangement joins TRBV28 to TRBJ1-5; D is unresolved. Trimming left V 2 bases short and J 11 bases short, with 16 bases between. Germline CDR1 is MDHEN and CDR2 is SYDVKM. CDR3 length equals 14 residues. The CDR3 region is CASSLRLGYRAQHF. CDR3 coding DNA: TGTGCCAGCAGTTTACGGCTAGGATATCGGGCCCAGCATTTT.

The chain has TRBV27 and TRBJ2-7, with 7 bases aligning to TRBD1. After removal of 8 bases from V and 2 bases from J, the junction contained 3 bases not matched to a gene. Germline values: CDR1 MNHEY, CDR2 SMNVEV (reference sequence). The CDR3 covers 12 residues. Here the CDR3 DNA reads TGTGCCAGCGGACAGGCCCCCTACGAGCAGTACTTC. Translation: CASGQAPYEQYF.

The V and J genes are TRBV4-1 and TRBJ2-1, with 13 positions matching TRBD2. V gave up 3 bases and J gave up 14 bases; unmatched junction bases: 13. The CDR3 length is 16 residues. CDR1 is MGHRA and CDR2 is YSYEKL in the germline V gene. CDR3 in DNA: TGCGCCAGCAGCCAGGGGATAAGGACTAGCGGGAGTTCCAAGTTCTTC. It codes for CASSQGIRTSGSSKFF.

J is TRBJ2-3 and V is TRBV7-3; 9 nucleotides line up with TRBD2. The CDR3 sequence is 19 residues long. V lost 2 bases to trimming and J lost 1 base; unmatched junction nucleotides: 13. Germline lookup yields CDR1 SGHTA and CDR2 FQGTGA. The CDR3 DNA follows: TGTGCCAGCAGCTTAGACAGGTCCTCTAGCGGGAATCGCACAGATACGCAGTATTTT. Its protein is CASSLDRSSSGNRTDTQYF.

The rearrangement uses TRBV11-3 and TRBJ1-1; 7 bases are a match to TRBD1. The CDR3 is made up of 14 amino acids. The V gene end was trimmed by 5 bases and the J gene end by 4 bases; junction bases not matched to a gene: 7. Germline CDR1 and CDR2: SGHNT and YENEEA. CDR3 sequence: CASSPRQGGTEAFF. CDR3 nucleotides: TGTGCCAGCAGCCCCCGACAGGGTGGCACTGAAGCTTTCTTT.

This chain uses TRBV15 with TRBJ2-2, with TRBD2 identical over 9 bases. The CDR3 has 15 residues. V shed 6 bases, J shed 8 bases, and the junction held 10 bases outside the gene matches. Germline V gene lookup returns CDR1 LNHNV and CDR2 YYDKDF (reference sequence). CDR3 DNA: TGTGCCACCAGTACTCTAGCGGGGTCCGGGGGGGAGCTGTTTTTT. Residues: CATSTLAGSGGELFF.

The chain is built from TRBV10-1 and TRBJ2-3; a weak D match, TRBD1 (6 bases). The germline V and J ends were trimmed by 3 bases and 1 base, with 17 bases remaining between them. CDR3 length equals 17 residues. Germline values: CDR1 WNHNN, CDR2 SYGVQD (reference sequence). CDR3: CASSDSRVQGGTDTQYF. As DNA, the CDR3 is TGCGCCAGCAGTGACAGTCGGGTACAGGGCGGCACAGATACGCAGTATTTT.

The chain joins TRBV7-3 to TRBJ2-2; D possibly corresponds to TRBD1 (5 bases). CDR3 size: 14 residues. The V gene's germline CDR1 is SGHTA and CDR2 FQGTGA. The germline V and J ends were trimmed by 4 bases and 5 bases, with 11 bases remaining between them. The CDR3 loop reads CASSSGSPTGELFF. For the CDR3, the DNA is TGTGCCAGCAGCTCAGGGTCCCCAACCGGGGAGCTGTTTTTT.

The chain employs TRBV4-1 and TRBJ2-3; 8 bases agree with TRBD2. The length of the CDR3 is 20 residues. J was trimmed by 3 bases and V by 1 base; bases with no gene match: 18. Germline loops: CDR1 MGHRA, CDR2 YSYEKL. The CDR3 DNA reads as TGCGCCAGCAGCCAAGGGACACTAAGGGTCAGCGGGAGTACGACAGATACGCAGTATTTT. As protein: CASSQGTLRVSGSTTDTQYF.

The V and J genes are TRBV29-1 and TRBJ2-7, with D uncertain. The ends were cut back, 6 bases at V and 4 bases at J, with 13 bases in the middle. This CDR3 has 12 amino acids. Germline V gives CDR1 SQVTM, CDR2 ANQGSEA. The CDR3 DNA reads as TGCAGCGTCTCAACCGGAGCTTACGAGCAGTACTTC. It is translated as CSVSTGAYEQYF.

The V and J genes are TRBV12-5 and TRBJ2-4; D unclear. Germline V gene lookup returns CDR1 LGHNT and CDR2 FRNRAP. The CDR3 has 13 residues. The germline V and J ends were trimmed by 7 bases and 0 bases, with 7 bases remaining between them. The CDR3 spells CASESVAKNIQYF. Here the CDR3 DNA reads TGTGCTAGTGAGAGCGTAGCCAAAAACATTCAGTACTTC.

V and J are TRBV19 and TRBJ2-1; TRBD2 agrees at 11 bases. With 5 bases clipped from V and 4 bases from J, the junction kept 4 bases outside the gene matches. Germline V lookup: CDR1 LNHDA, CDR2 SQIVND (reference sequence). This CDR3 has 15 amino acids. The CDR3 DNA follows: TGTGCCAGTAGTTTGACTAGCGGGGATTACAATGAGCAGTTCTTC. It translates to CASSLTSGDYNEQFF. The complete variable domain, with remaining parts taken from reference TRBV19 and TRBJ2-1, reads DGGITQSPKYLFRKEGQNVTLSCEQNLNHDAMYWYRQDPGQGLRLIYYSQIVNDFQKGDIAEGYSVSREKKESFPLTVTSAQKNPTAFYLCASSLTSGDYNEQFFGPGTRLTVL.

V is TRBV19 and J is TRBJ2-1, with 9 bases identical to TRBD1. There are 15 residues in the CDR3. Germline lookup yields CDR1 LNHDA and CDR2 SQIVND (reference sequence). The V and J ends lost 6 bases and 7 bases, in that order; junction bases with no gene match: 10. The CDR3 DNA reads as TGTGCCAGTAGCCAAGGACAGGGGAACTTGAATGAGCAGTTCTTC. It encodes CASSQGQGNLNEQFF.

The chain combines TRBV6-5 with TRBJ2-1; 12 nucleotides align to TRBD2. V was pared by 6 bases and J by 4 bases, with 4 bases of the junction left unmatched. Germline CDR1 and CDR2: MNHEY and SVGAGI. The CDR3 runs to 15 residues. The CDR3 reads CASSRTSGDYNEQFF. The CDR3 DNA follows: TGTGCCAGCAGCAGGACTAGCGGGGATTACAATGAGCAGTTCTTC.

The V gene is TRBV28, the J gene TRBJ2-1, with 15 bases aligning to TRBD2. The CDR3 has 15 amino acids. Per the germline V gene, CDR1 is MDHEN and CDR2 is SYDVKM. J gave up 10 bases and V 4 bases, and 5 bases lay outside the gene matches. CDR3 in amino acids: CASSWTSGRGLEQFF. CDR3 bases: TGTGCCAGCAGTTGGACTAGCGGGAGGGGTTTGGAGCAGTTCTTC.

V usage is TRBV9 and J usage is TRBJ1-2; D remains ambiguous. Trimming removed 0 bases from V and 5 bases from J, with 8 bases in between. Germline V lookup: CDR1 SGDLS, CDR2 YYNGEE. The CDR3 runs 13 residues. CDR3 DNA sequence: TGTGCCAGCAGCGTAGCTGTCAGTTATGGCTACACCTTC. Amino acid sequence: CASSVAVSYGYTF.

The rearrangement links TRBV3-1 (or the pseudogene TRBV3-2) to TRBJ2-7; weak D call: TRBD1 (6 bases). The germline V gene has CDR1 LGHDT and CDR2 YNNKEL (reference sequence). This CDR3 comprises 14 residues. V lost 1 base and J 2 bases, leaving 9 bases between the germline ends. The CDR3 nucleotides read TGTGCCAGCAGCCAAGGACAGGTAGCCTACGAGCAGTACTTC. Translated: CASSQGQVAYEQYF.

This clone was detected only a few times. The J gene is TRBJ2-3, the V gene TRBV27, with 9 bases aligning to TRBD2. Germline CDR1 and CDR2: MNHEY and SMNVEV (reference sequence). CDR3 size: 14 residues. The V segment lost 8 bases and the J segment 2 bases; nucleotides outside the gene matches: 5. The CDR3 DNA sequence: TGTGCCAGCGCCATAGCGGGGGACACAGATACGCAGTATTTT. Protein: CASAIAGDTDTQYF.

This clone was counted a single time. The chain employs TRBV24-1 and TRBJ2-3; 7 bases are a match to TRBD2. Trimming removed 9 bases from V and 2 bases from J; junction bases left unmatched: 7. The CDR3 sequence is 14 residues long. Germline CDR1 and CDR2: KGHDR and SFDVKD. CDR3: CATVGEGSTDTQYF. The CDR3, as DNA: TGTGCCACCGTCGGGGAGGGCTCCACAGATACGCAGTATTTT.

This clone was recorded a few times. This rearrangement joins TRBV4-2 to TRBJ2-6; D perhaps matches TRBD2 (5 bases). The V gene lost 0 bases and the J gene lost 3 bases, with 18 bases spanning the gap. Germline CDR1 is LGHNA and CDR2 is YNFKEQ. The CDR3 totals 19 residues. CDR3 DNA sequence: TGTGCCAGCAGCCAAGATTCGGAGAGGGCCGGTAGTGGGGCCAACGTCCTGACTTTC. This sequence encodes CASSQDSERAGSGANVLTF.

This chain links TRBV11-2 with TRBJ1-1; 10 nucleotides agree with TRBD1. The germline V gene has CDR1 SGHAT and CDR2 FQNNGV. J lost 6 bases, V lost 5 bases, and 6 bases had no gene match. The CDR3 sequence is 14 residues long. Here the CDR3 reads CASSRDRGVPEAFF. Here the CDR3 DNA reads TGTGCCAGCAGCCGGGACAGGGGAGTTCCTGAAGCTTTCTTT. The variable domain in full, completed from reference TRBV11-2 and TRBJ1-1, reads EAGVAQSPRYKIIEKRQSVAFWCNPISGHATLYWYQQILGQGPKLLIQFQNNGVVDDSQLPKDRFSAERLKGVDSTLKIQPAKLEDSAVYLCASSRDRGVPEAFFGQGTRLTVV.

This sequence joins TRBV28 and TRBJ2-3, with 11 bases identical to TRBD2. The CDR3 sequence is 16 residues long. V shed 3 bases, J shed 4 bases, and the junction held 6 bases outside the gene matches. Germline V gene sequence: CDR1 MDHEN, CDR2 SYDVKM. CDR3 region: CASSFELAGVADTQYF. DNA of the CDR3: TGTGCCAGCAGTTTTGAACTAGCGGGAGTGGCAGATACGCAGTATTTT.

The V call is TRBV2, the J call TRBJ2-2; 7 bases are shared with TRBD1. This CDR3 is 15 amino acids long. In germline, CDR1 is SNHLY, CDR2 FYNNEI. The V and J ends lost 6 bases and 1 base, in that order; junction bases with no gene match: 5. The CDR3 DNA sequence: TGTGCCAGCAGAGAGGGACAGCTGAACACCGGGGAGCTGTTTTTT. It yields the protein CASREGQLNTGELFF.

This chain uses TRBV21-1 with TRBJ1-3. TRBV21-1 is reported as a pseudogene. The CDR3 loop spans 19 amino acids. The CDR3 is CASSKIEVAISFSIDTIYF. CDR3 nucleotide sequence: TGTGCCAGCAGCAAGATCGAGGTGGCCATTTCATTTTCCATTGACACCATATATTTT.

The chain couples TRBV4-1 to TRBJ1-2; 8 nucleotides match TRBD1. Germline V gives CDR1 MGHRA, CDR2 YSYEKL. The CDR3 consists of 16 residues. The V segment lost 0 bases and the J segment 8 bases; nucleotides outside the gene matches: 11. The DNA of the CDR3 is TGCGCCAGCAGCCAAGATGGGGGTCCAGGGGGCAGGGGCTACACCTTC. Translated, it gives CASSQDGGPGGRGYTF.

The rearrangement links TRBV6-5 to TRBJ1-1; D is unclear. The V and J ends lost 4 bases and 0 bases respectively, with 12 bases between them. CDR1 is MNHEY and CDR2 is SVGAGI in the germline V gene. This CDR3 is built from 15 residues. CDR3 bases: TGTGCCAGCAGTTTAGGGAGACACATGAACACTGAAGCTTTCTTT. It translates to CASSLGRHMNTEAFF.

The rearrangement joins TRBV29-1 to TRBJ2-7, with 7 bases fitting TRBD1. Trimming cost V 7 bases and J 4 bases; bases outside gene matches: 10. Germline V gives CDR1 SQVTM, CDR2 ANQGSEA. This CDR3 is 13 amino acids long. As DNA, the CDR3 is TGCAGCGCCGGGACAGCTGTAATTTACGAGCAGTACTTC. Translating it yields CSAGTAVIYEQYF.